These 10 T cell receptor beta chains originate from one sample sequenced in a study of blood T cells in healthy people across ages. The use of a sample-barcoded 5' primer and a J-beta primer mix characterized a second PCR of about 6 to 12 cycles. TCRdb re-called the 5' RACE reads through MiXCR, storing one row per CDR3 protein. This sample has 500,000 to 600,000 distinct CDR3 sequences, with roughly 29% found just once. Sequencing was carried out using blood. The receptor set was obtained from a woman aged 70-85 years in good health.

This clonotype has more than one count but fewer than ten. This chain joins TRBV19 and TRBJ2-4; D remains ambiguous. The V gene lost 6 bases and the J gene lost 4 bases, with 19 bases spanning the gap. The CDR3 loop spans 16 amino acids. Germline values: CDR1 LNHDA, CDR2 SQIVND (reference sequence). The CDR3 region is CASSGNRRAQKNIQYF. CDR3 nucleotide sequence: TGTGCCAGTAGCGGAAATCGTCGGGCCCAAAAAAACATTCAGTACTTC.

This clonotype appeared a few times. The V call is TRBV10-3, the J call TRBJ2-4; tentatively, D is TRBD1 (5 bases). CDR3 size: 15 residues. The V end was cut by 0 bases, the J end by 1 base, with 7 bases between. Germline CDR1 and CDR2: ENHRY and SYGVKD. The CDR3 spells CAISESGRAKNIQYF. CDR3 in DNA: TGTGCCATCAGTGAGTCGGGGCGGGCCAAAAACATTCAGTACTTC.

A few counts support this clonotype. The rearrangement uses TRBV5-1 and TRBJ2-1; 7 nucleotides align to TRBD1. The germline V gene has CDR1 SGHRS and CDR2 YFSETQ. This CDR3 is built from 15 residues. V lost 5 bases to trimming and J lost 0 bases; unmatched junction nucleotides: 5. The CDR3 region has the DNA TGCGCCAGCAGAGTAGGGGGCAGCTCCTACAATGAGCAGTTCTTC. Translating gives CASRVGGSSYNEQFF.

V and J are TRBV9 and TRBJ1-3, with unresolved D. The CDR3 totals 16 residues. Germline loops: CDR1 SGDLS, CDR2 YYNGEE. Trimming pared 0 bases from V and 0 bases from J, leaving 10 bases between. DNA for the CDR3: TGTGCCAGCAGCGTAGGCAGAGCCCCCTCTGGAAACACCATATATTTT. It is translated as CASSVGRAPSGNTIYF. Filled out from reference TRBV9 and TRBJ1-3, the complete variable domain reads DSGVTQTPKHLITATGQRVTLRCSPRSGDLSVYWYQQSLDQGLQFLIQYYNGEERAKGNILERFSAQQFPDLHSELNLSSLELGDSALYFCASSVGRAPSGNTIYFGEGSWLTVV.

The CDR3 sequence is CASSLVATNTEAFF. The CDR3, as DNA: TGTGCCAGCAGCTTAGTGGCAACGAACACTGAAGCTTTCTTT. The chain joins TRBV7-9 to TRBJ1-1; D gene uncertain. The CDR3 sequence is 14 residues long. CDR1 and CDR2 (germline): SEHNR, FQNEAQ (reference sequence). Trimming cost V 1 base and J 1 base, with 7 bases left between them. Based on the CDR3 plus reference TRBV7-9 and TRBJ1-1, the full variable domain is DTGVSQNPRHKITKRGQNVTFRCDPISEHNRLYWYRQTLGQGPEFLTYFQNEAQLEKSRLLSDRFSAERPKGSFSTLEIQRTEQGDSAMYLCASSLVATNTEAFFGQGTRLTVV.

V and J are TRBV5-6 and TRBJ1-4, with D tentatively TRBD1 (5 bases). The germline V and J ends were trimmed by 0 bases and 7 bases, with 16 bases remaining between them. The V gene's germline CDR1 is SGHDT and CDR2 YYEEEE. The CDR3 is made up of 16 amino acids. For the CDR3, the DNA is TGTGCCAGCAGCTTGGTCGAGGGGATTTTCGGTGAAAAACTGTTTTTT. Its protein is CASSLVEGIFGEKLFF.

A note on this clonotype: One end of the junction fails to match germline, which may point to a read error. This CDR3 reads CASSRDRGSSNEQFF. In DNA form, the CDR3 reads TGTGCCAGCAGCCGGGACAGGGGGTCCTCCAATGAGCAGTTCTTC. V and J are TRBV11-1 and TRBJ2-5; the match to TRBD1 covers 11 bases. The closer fit of TRBJ2-1 to the DNA end suggests the J call may be wrong. Per the germline V gene, CDR1 is SGHAT and CDR2 is FQDESV (reference sequence). The CDR3 totals 15 residues.

The V and J genes are TRBV20-1 and TRBJ1-2; maybe TRBD1 (5 bases). The CDR3 covers 14 residues. Trimming cost V 2 bases and J 2 bases, with 12 bases left between them. Germline values: CDR1 DFQATT, CDR2 SNEGSKA (reference sequence). CDR3 coding DNA: TGCAGTGCTAGAACGACCGACAGAAACTATGGCTACACCTTC. It yields the protein CSARTTDRNYGYTF.

V gene TRBV12-5 combines with J gene TRBJ1-5; D gene ambiguous. Trimming left V 0 bases short and J 6 bases short, with 15 bases between. The germline V gene has CDR1 LGHNT and CDR2 FRNRAP. This CDR3 is built from 16 residues. CDR3: CASGLVEGFRSQPQHF. In DNA form, the CDR3 reads TGTGCTAGTGGTTTGGTAGAGGGATTTAGGAGTCAGCCCCAGCATTTT.

The chain couples TRBV2 to TRBJ1-2; 8 bases fit TRBD1. Unmatched junction bases numbered 12, after V lost 7 bases and J lost 5 bases. The germline V gene encodes CDR1 SNHLY and CDR2 FYNNEI. The length of the CDR3 is 15 residues. The CDR3 loop is CASTPDRVNPYGYTF. The CDR3 nucleotides are TGTGCCAGCACCCCGGACAGGGTTAATCCATATGGCTACACCTTC.